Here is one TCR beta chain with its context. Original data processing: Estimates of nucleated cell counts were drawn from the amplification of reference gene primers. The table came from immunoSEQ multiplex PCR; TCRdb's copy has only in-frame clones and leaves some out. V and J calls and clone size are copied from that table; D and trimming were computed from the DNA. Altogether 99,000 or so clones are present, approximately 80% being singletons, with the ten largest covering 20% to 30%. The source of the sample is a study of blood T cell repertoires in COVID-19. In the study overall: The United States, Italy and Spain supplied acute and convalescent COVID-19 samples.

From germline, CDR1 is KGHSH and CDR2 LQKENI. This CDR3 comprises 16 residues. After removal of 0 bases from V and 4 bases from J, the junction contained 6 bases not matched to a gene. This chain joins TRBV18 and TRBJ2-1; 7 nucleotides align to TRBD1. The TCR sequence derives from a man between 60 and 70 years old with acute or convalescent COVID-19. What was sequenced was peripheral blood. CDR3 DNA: TGTGCCAGCTCACCACCGGTAGGGGGCGTATACAATGAGCAGTTCTTC. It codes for CASSPPVGGVYNEQFF.